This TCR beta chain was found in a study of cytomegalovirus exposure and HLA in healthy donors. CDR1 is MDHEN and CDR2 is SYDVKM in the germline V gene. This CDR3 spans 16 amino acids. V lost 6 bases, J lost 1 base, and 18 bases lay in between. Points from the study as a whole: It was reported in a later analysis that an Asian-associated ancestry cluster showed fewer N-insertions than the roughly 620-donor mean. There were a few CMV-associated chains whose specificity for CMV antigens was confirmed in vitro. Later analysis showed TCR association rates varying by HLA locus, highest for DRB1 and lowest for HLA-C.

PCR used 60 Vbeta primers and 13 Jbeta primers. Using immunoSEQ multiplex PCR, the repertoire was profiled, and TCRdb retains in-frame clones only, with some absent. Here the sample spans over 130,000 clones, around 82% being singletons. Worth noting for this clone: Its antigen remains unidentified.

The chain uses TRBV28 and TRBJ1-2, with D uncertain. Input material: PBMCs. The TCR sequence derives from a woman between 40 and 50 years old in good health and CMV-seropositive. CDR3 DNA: TGTGCCAGCAGAAGCCACGCCGATGGCGGTAACTATGGCTACACCTTC. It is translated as CASRSHADGGNYGYTF.